Listed here are 8 T cell receptor beta chains from one sample, sequenced in a study of blood T cells in healthy people across ages. For the second PCR, which ran for about 7 to 12 cycles, a sample-barcoded 5' primer and a J-beta primer mix were used. TCRdb used MiXCR to reprocess the 5' RACE reads, holding one entry per CDR3 protein. The data show under 800,000 distinct CDR3 sequences, with roughly 21% seen just once and 3.5% to 4% held by the top ten. What was sequenced was blood. Receptors originate from a man between 65 and 85 years old in good health.

There are a few counts of this clonotype. The gene calls are TRBV9 and TRBJ2-1; TRBD2 agrees at 14 bases. V shed 3 bases and J 5 bases; nucleotides not matched to a gene: 1. The germline CDR1 and CDR2 sequences are SGDLS and YYNGEE. The CDR3 totals 15 residues. The CDR3 DNA sequence: TGTGCCAGCAGCGGGACTAGCGGGAGGAACAATGAGCAGTTCTTC. Protein product: CASSGTSGRNNEQFF. The whole variable domain, remainder taken from reference TRBV9 and TRBJ2-1, is DSGVTQTPKHLITATGQRVTLRCSPRSGDLSVYWYQQSLDQGLQFLIQYYNGEERAKGNILERFSAQQFPDLHSELNLSSLELGDSALYFCASSGTSGRNNEQFFGPGTRLTVL.

This sequence joins TRBV29-1 and TRBJ2-7, with 11 nucleotides matching TRBD2. The CDR3 runs 15 residues. CDR1 is SQVTM and CDR2 is ANQGSEA in the germline V gene. With V trimmed by 4 bases and J by 5 bases, 10 bases remained unmatched. CDR3 loop: CSVATSGTFMDEQYF. Here the CDR3 DNA reads TGCAGCGTTGCGACTAGCGGGACCTTCATGGACGAGCAGTACTTC.

This clonotype was counted between two and nine times. The chain uses TRBV3-1 and TRBJ2-3; 9 bases are shared with TRBD1. Germline values: CDR1 LGHDT, CDR2 YNNKEL (reference sequence). J lost 3 bases, V lost 1 base, and 8 bases had no gene match. CDR3 size: 17 residues. The CDR3 spells CASSQAPDRGGTDTQYF. Written as DNA, the CDR3 is TGTGCCAGCAGCCAAGCCCCCGACAGGGGGGGAACAGATACGCAGTATTTT.

The chain uses TRBV5-1 and TRBJ2-1, with TRBD1 as a possible D gene (8 bases). Germline V gene lookup returns CDR1 SGHRS and CDR2 YFSETQ. Trimming stripped 4 bases from V and 1 base from J, with 18 bases between. The CDR3 totals 17 residues. The CDR3 DNA is TGCGCCAGCAGCCCTTACAGGGGGGGAACGTCCTACAATGAGCAGTTCTTC. Translated, it gives CASSPYRGGTSYNEQFF.

V is TRBV3-1 and J is TRBJ2-1; 7 bases agree with TRBD2. Germline V gene data show CDR1 as LGHDT and CDR2 as YNNKEL (reference sequence). This CDR3 spans 16 amino acids. V lost 4 bases and J lost 0; bases outside the gene matches: 6. The CDR3 spells CASSPGGRISYNEQFF. DNA of the CDR3: TGTGCCAGCAGCCCCGGGGGGAGAATCTCCTACAATGAGCAGTTCTTC.

The sample holds a few counts of this clonotype. This chain's CDR3 is CASSLEGGETEAFF. CDR3 coding DNA: TGTGCCAGCAGCCTAGAGGGCGGGGAAACTGAAGCTTTCTTT. The rearrangement links TRBV3-1 to TRBJ1-1; D gene ambiguous. Germline loops: CDR1 LGHDT, CDR2 YNNKEL (reference sequence). The V end was cut by 4 bases, the J end by 5 bases, with 14 bases between. This CDR3 is built from 14 residues.

This clonotype was counted a few times. This chain uses TRBV4-3 with TRBJ2-7, with a weak D call TRBD1 (6 bases). The V end was cut by 1 base, the J end by 2 bases, with 12 bases between. The V gene's germline CDR1 is LGHNA and CDR2 YSLEER. CDR3 length: 15 residues. CDR3 residues: CASSQGWDTTYEQYF. The CDR3 DNA reads TGCGCCAGCAGCCAAGGGTGGGACACTACCTACGAGCAGTACTTC.

This clonotype was seen repeatedly, ten times or more. This chain uses TRBV29-1 with TRBJ2-2, with 11 positions matching TRBD1. The CDR3 totals 14 residues. In germline, CDR1 is SQVTM, CDR2 ANQGSEA. After removal of 5 bases from V and 6 bases from J, the junction contained 5 bases not matched to a gene. CDR3 DNA sequence: TGCAGCGTTTCGGACAGGGGGCGCGCCGGGGAGCTGTTTTTT. Amino acids: CSVSDRGRAGELFF.